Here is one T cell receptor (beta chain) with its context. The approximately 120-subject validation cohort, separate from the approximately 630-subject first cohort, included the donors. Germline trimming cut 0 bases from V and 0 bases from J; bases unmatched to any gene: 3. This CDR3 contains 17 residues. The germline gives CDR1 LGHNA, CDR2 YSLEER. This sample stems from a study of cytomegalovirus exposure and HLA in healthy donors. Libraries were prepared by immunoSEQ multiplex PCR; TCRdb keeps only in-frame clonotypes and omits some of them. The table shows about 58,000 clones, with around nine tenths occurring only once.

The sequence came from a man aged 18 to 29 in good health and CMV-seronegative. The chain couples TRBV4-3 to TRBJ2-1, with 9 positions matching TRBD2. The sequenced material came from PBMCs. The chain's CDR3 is CASSQEVAGDSYNEQFF. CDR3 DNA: TGCGCCAGCAGCCAAGAGGTAGCGGGGGACTCCTACAATGAGCAGTTCTTC.